Sequencing of this T cell receptor beta chain was carried out in a study of shared clonotypes between healthy human individuals (dated by TCRdb to 2018 to 2021). Context from the whole study: The cohort comprised a couple of women and a few men aged 18 to 49 years. For each donor, CD4 naive and CD4 memory were each run on three plates, CD8 naive on two plates, and CD8 memory on one plate. Between about 0.94 and 8.9 billion PBMCs per donor were obtained by leukapheresis. To increase sequencing depth and limit assay-specific biases, different laboratories used diverse techniques to prepare libraries and sequence TCR repertoires. To estimate repertoire size and how much clonotype sharing occurs between individuals, the study deeply sequenced the blood TCR repertoires of several healthy adults. What the authors observed across the whole study: Higher generation probabilities were observed for clonotypes shared by all four sorted-subset donors than for non-shared clonotypes. Naive subsets generally had larger estimated clonotype richness than memory subsets did. Only blood was sampled, and tissue TCR repertoires likely differ from those in blood. Approximately 4.8% of naive CD4, more than 3% of naive CD8, around 2.3% of memory CD4, and around 0.4% of memory CD8 clonotypes were shared across four donors. Because the study included only a small number of donors, the genetic and exposure-history diversity represented was limited. Rarefaction of sorted-subset datasets indicated incomplete sequencing despite the large sequencing depth. Pairwise subsampling indicated that sequencing depth was expected to affect the degree of clonotype sharing among donors.

Sequences SGHRS (CDR1) and YFSETQ (CDR2) are obtained from the germline V gene. The CDR3 measures 18 amino acids from cysteine to phenylalanine. Kept here is only the CDR3 DNA, which spans 54 bases and is read in frame from base 1. V lost 0 bases and J lost 4 bases; the stretch between them is 21 bases long. TCR CDR3 regions were amplified from genomic DNA by multiplex PCR using the deep immunoSEQ assay. Extracted genomic DNA from each cell subset was spread evenly across all wells of several immunoSEQ 96-well plates, with each plate serving as a replicate. For sorted subsets, each replicate PCR was loaded with roughly 200 ng genomic DNA, equivalent to about 30,000 T cell genomes. Purified libraries were measured with a Qubit 3.0 fluorometer, size-checked on a Bioanalyzer 2100, and measured again with the KAPA Library Quantification kit. Every immunoSEQ 96-well plate was sequenced on a dedicated single-read 150-cycle Illumina NextSeq 550 flow cell. Regarding the original processing steps: Because the immunoSEQ output included only junctional sequences and no quality scores, the filtering could not be the same as the filtering used for full-length reads. Sequences were annotated with PyIR, a Python wrapper for IgBLAST v1.9, using IMGT germline references to assign V/J genes and CDR3. Reads were filtered out if the reads had weak V/J assignments (E-value above 1e-6), no CDR3, stop codons, out-of-frame junctions, or ambiguous translated residues. V3J clonotypes were defined as sequences sharing an identical inferred V gene, J gene, and CDR3 amino acid sequence. To compute the percentage overlap between repertoires, the number of shared unique clonotypes was divided by the size of the smaller repertoire. Repertoire richness was assessed with RTK rarefaction, the Chao1 estimator, and Recon v2.1 estimates of unobserved clonotypes. For all TCRbeta clonotypes obtained by the gDNA method from a few donors, generation probabilities were computed with OLGA. Held by TCRdb, this immuneACCESS table contains in-frame sequences only and omits some clones. Under half of the omission traces to an unresolved V gene where checked; the cause of the rest is unknown. V, J and clone size are those of that table, while D and trimming were read from the DNA. The sample records around 1.9 million clones, around 95% of which are singletons. Jointly, the top ten make up 1.5% to 2% of the sample.

About this clone: Its target antigen remains unknown. Per-base qualities were not stored, and no clone one base away is much larger.

CD8 naive samples were CD45RO-negative cells positively selected for CCR7, giving a CD45RA+CCR7+ population that excluded TemRA cells. Donors were healthy HIV-negative adults with no recently reported acute infections or vaccinations. All donors were Caucasian adults living in Nashville, Tennessee, USA. Blood was collected by leukapheresis, and PBMCs were isolated by Ficoll-Histopaque density gradient centrifugation and then cryopreserved in liquid nitrogen vapor phase. Purity and quantity of every magnetically sorted T cell population were checked by analytical flow cytometry. Each sorted fraction had its genomic DNA isolated and then quantified by UV absorbance on a Nanodrop 2000c.

The sequence links TRBV5-1 to TRBJ2-3; TRBD2 is a possible D gene, resting on 6 matching bases. Sequencing input: naive CD8+ T cells from PBMCs. What the cell subset or site label conveys for this sample: CD45RA+CCR7+. This clonotype was obtained from a man between 18 and 29 years old in good health. Some clones in this sample may be carry-over from other donors' samples. The base sequence is TGCGCCAGCAGCTTGGGGTTACCGCGGGAACTCAGCTCAGATACGCAGTATTTT. Its translation is CASSLGLPRELSSDTQYF. When the CDR3 is completed using the reference TRBV5-1 and TRBJ2-3 genes on either side, the full variable domain is KAGVTQTPRYLIKTRGQQVTLSCSPISGHRSVSWYQQTPGQGLQFLFEYFSETQRNKGNFPGRFSGRQFSNSRSEMNVSTLELGDSALYLCASSLGLPRELSSDTQYFGPGTRLTVL.